The present T cell receptor beta chain was sequenced within a study of blood T cells in healthy people across ages. Isolating PBMCs gave at least 6 million of these cells per sample. A J-beta primer mix and a sample-barcoded 5' primer were used in a second PCR of about 7 to 12 cycles. A 12-random-nucleotide template-switch adaptor tagged each cDNA molecule. TCRdb recomputed calls from the 5' RACE reads with MiXCR, one row per CDR3 protein. The sample holds about a million distinct CDR3 sequences; roughly 51% are singletons and the top ten take about 22%. With respect to this clonotype: What it recognizes is unknown.

Findings of the study overall: It was not known whether donors were CMV positive (a possible confounder of expanded clonotype changes). Correlation between TCR beta diversity and naive T cell percentage was strong.

This CDR3 is 13 amino acids long. Germline V CDR1 and CDR2: SQVTM, ANQGSEA. The trim removed 3 bases at V and 11 bases at J, leaving 10 bases unmatched. Sequencing input: blood. V usage is TRBV29-1 and J usage is TRBJ2-3; TRBD2 aligns across 8 bases. The source is a woman aged 55-69 years in good health. CDR3 nucleotides: TGCAGCGTTGATCCGGGAGGGCCGTATATGCAGTATTTT. Protein: CSVDPGGPYMQYF.